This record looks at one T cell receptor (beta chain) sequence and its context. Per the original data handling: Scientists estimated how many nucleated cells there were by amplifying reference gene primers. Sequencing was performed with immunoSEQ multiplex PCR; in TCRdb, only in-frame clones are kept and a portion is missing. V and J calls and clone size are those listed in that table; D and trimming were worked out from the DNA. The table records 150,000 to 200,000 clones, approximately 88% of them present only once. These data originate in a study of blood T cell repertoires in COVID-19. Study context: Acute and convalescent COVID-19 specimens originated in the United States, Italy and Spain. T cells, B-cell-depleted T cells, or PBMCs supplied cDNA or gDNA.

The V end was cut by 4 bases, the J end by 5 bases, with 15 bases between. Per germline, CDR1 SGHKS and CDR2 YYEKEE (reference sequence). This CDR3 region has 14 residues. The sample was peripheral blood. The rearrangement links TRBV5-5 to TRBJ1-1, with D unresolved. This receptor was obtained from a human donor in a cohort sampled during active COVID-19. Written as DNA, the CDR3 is TGTGCCAGCAGCGACGGTGGAGTCGGGACTGAAGCTTTCTTT. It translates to CASSDGGVGTEAFF.